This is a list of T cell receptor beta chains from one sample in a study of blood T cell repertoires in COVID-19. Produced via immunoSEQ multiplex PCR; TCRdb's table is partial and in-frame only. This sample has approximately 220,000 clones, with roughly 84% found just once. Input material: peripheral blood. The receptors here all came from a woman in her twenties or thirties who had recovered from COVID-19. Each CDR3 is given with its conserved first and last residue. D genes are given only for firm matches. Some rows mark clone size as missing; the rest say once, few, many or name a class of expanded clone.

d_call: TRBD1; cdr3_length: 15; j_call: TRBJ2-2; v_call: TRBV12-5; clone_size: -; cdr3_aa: CASGLSQGAVGELFF; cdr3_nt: TGTGCTAGTGGTTTGAGTCAGGGGGCTGTGGGGGAGCTGTTTTTT
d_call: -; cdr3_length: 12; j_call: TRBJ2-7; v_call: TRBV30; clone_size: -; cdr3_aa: CAWTDINYEQYF; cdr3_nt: TGTGCCTGGACCGACATTAACTACGAGCAGTACTTC
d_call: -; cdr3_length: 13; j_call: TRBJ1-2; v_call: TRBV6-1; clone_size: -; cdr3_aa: CASSEVGTSGYTF; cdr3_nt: TGTGCCAGCAGTGAAGTGGGCACTAGTGGCTACACCTTC
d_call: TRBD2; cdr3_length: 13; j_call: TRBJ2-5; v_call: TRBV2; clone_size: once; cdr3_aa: CASTREAQETQYF; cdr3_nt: TGTGCCAGCACCCGGGAGGCCCAAGAGACCCAGTACTTC
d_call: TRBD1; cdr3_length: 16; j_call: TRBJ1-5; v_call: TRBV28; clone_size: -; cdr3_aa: CASSFTGQGARQPQHF; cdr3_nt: TGTGCCAGCAGTTTTACGGGACAGGGGGCGCGGCAGCCCCAGCATTTT
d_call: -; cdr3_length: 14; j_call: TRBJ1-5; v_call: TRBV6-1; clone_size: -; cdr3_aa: CASSDGSPDQPQHF; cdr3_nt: TGTGCCAGCAGTGACGGTAGCCCGGATCAGCCCCAGCATTTT
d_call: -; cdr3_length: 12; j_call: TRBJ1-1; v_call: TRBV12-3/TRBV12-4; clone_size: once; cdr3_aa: CASSFPGAEAFF; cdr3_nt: TGTGCCAGCAGTTTCCCGGGGGCTGAAGCTTTCTTT
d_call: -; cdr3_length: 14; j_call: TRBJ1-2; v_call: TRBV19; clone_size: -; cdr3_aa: CASSIQTGTYGYTF; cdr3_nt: TGTGCCAGTAGTATCCAAACAGGGACCTATGGCTACACCTTC
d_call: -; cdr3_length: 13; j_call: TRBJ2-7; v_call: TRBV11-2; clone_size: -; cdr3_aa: CASSLERTYEQYF; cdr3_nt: TGTGCCAGCAGCTTAGAGCGGACCTACGAGCAGTACTTC
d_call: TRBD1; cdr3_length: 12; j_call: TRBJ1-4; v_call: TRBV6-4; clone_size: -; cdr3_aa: CASSDRTGRLFF; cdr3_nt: TGTGCCAGCAGTGACAGGACAGGGAGACTGTTTTTT
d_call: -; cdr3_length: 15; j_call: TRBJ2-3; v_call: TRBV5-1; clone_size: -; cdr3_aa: CASSLTPLSPDTQYF; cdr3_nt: TGCGCCAGCAGCCTAACGCCTCTTTCCCCCGATACGCAGTATTTT
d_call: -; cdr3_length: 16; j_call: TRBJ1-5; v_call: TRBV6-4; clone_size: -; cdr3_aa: CASREDGRASGQPQHF; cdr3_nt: TGTGCCAGCAGGGAGGACGGGAGGGCCTCAGGTCAGCCCCAGCATTTT
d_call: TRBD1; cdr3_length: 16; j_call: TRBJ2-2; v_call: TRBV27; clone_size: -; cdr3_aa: CASSLRDREGTGELFF; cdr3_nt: TGTGCCAGCAGTTTGCGGGACAGGGAGGGCACCGGGGAGCTGTTTTTT
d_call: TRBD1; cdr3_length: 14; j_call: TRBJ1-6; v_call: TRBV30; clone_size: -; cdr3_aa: CAGATGVFNSPLHF; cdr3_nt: TGTGCCGGCGCAACAGGGGTTTTTAATTCACCCCTCCACTTT
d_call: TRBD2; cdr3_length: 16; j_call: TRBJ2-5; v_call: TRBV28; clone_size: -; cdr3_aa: CASSSPASGRKETQYF; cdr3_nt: TGTGCCAGCAGCTCCCCGGCTAGCGGGAGGAAAGAGACCCAGTACTTC
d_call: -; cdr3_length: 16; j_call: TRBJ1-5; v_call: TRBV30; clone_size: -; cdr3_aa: CAWTQIRTDSNQPQHF; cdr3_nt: TGTGCCTGGACTCAGATCCGGACAGATAGCAATCAGCCCCAGCATTTT
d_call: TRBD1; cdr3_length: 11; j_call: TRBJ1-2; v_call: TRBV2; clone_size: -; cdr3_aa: CASGQGIRWTF; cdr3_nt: TGTGCCAGCGGACAGGGGATACGATGGACCTTC
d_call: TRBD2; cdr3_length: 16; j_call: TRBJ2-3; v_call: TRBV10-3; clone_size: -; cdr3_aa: CAISDRLAGRTDTQYF; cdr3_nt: TGTGCCATCAGTGACCGACTAGCGGGTCGCACAGATACGCAGTATTTT
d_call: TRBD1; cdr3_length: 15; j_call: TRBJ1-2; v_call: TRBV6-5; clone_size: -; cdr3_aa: CASSLLPGQGYGYTF; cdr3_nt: TGTGCCAGCAGCTTGTTACCGGGACAGGGGTATGGCTACACCTTC
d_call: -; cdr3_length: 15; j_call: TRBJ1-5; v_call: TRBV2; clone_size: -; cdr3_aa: CASSEGAAVIEPQHF; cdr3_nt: TGTGCCAGCAGTGAGGGGGCTGCAGTCATAGAGCCCCAGCATTTT
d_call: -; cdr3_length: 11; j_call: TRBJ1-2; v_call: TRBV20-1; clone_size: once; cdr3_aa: CSASAGYGYTF; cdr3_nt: TGCAGTGCTAGCGCGGGGTATGGCTACACCTTC
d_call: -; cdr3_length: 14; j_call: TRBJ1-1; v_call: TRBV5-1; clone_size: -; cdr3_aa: CASSFTRLNTEAFF; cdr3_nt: TGCGCCAGCAGCTTCACGCGCCTGAACACTGAAGCTTTCTTT
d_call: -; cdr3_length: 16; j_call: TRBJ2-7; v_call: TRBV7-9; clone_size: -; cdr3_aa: CASSLGIGSGNYEQYF; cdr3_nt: TGTGCCAGCAGCTTAGGGATTGGTAGCGGAAACTACGAGCAGTACTTC